Here is one T cell receptor beta chain with its context. Its antigen is currently unknown. The data originate from a study of cytomegalovirus exposure and HLA in healthy donors. Study outcomes and limitations: Roughly uniform sequencing depth across donors was assumed, possibly incorrectly. The study designated 150 or so TCR beta chains cytomegalovirus-associated. Highest at DRB1 and lowest at HLA-C, TCR association rates differed among HLA loci in a later analysis.

Primers included in the PCR were 60 Vbeta and 13 Jbeta primers. Profiled with immunoSEQ multiplex PCR; TCRdb holds only in-frame clones, not every one. The sample consists of approximately 150,000 clones, roughly 80% of them appearing once. Germline CDR1 reads LNHDA; CDR2 reads SQIVND (reference sequence). The CDR3 spans 14 residues. V gave up 6 bases and J gave up 4 bases; unmatched junction bases: 6. This cohort consisted of healthy bone marrow donors. The sequence derives from a young man in good health and CMV-seropositive. This sequence joins TRBV19 and TRBJ2-7; 10 bases match TRBD2. Sequences were obtained from PBMCs. The CDR3 nucleotides are TGTGCCAGTAGACCCGGGACTAGCGTATACGAGCAGTACTTC. It encodes CASRPGTSVYEQYF.